The clone carrying this T cell receptor (beta chain) was counted a single time. The data were taken from a study of blood T cell repertoires in COVID-19. Clones were read by immunoSEQ multiplex PCR, and TCRdb kept only the in-frame ones, dropping some. This table has fewer than 350,000 clones, around nine tenths appearing once. The ends were cut back, 3 bases at V and 12 bases at J, with 20 bases in the middle. The CDR3 spans 15 residues. Germline CDR1 and CDR2: KGHDR and SFDVKD. This chain uses TRBV24-1 with TRBJ2-1; TRBD2 is a possible D gene (7 bases). The specimen sequenced was PBMCs or T cells enriched from blood (not recorded which). This clonotype originated in a woman aged 40 to 55 who had recovered from COVID-19. The CDR3 bases are TGTGCCACCAGTGATCACCGCCGCGGGGGCCTCCCGCAGTTCTTC. This codes for CATSDHRRGGLPQFF.